This T cell receptor (beta chain) is from a study of blood T cell repertoires in COVID-19. Study-wide background: Each recovered donor of Cohort 3 presented with two negative PCRs, clearance, or symptom resolution.

The CDR3 is made up of 14 amino acids. Per the germline V gene, CDR1 is SGHDN and CDR2 is FVKESK. Trimming removed 4 bases from V and 11 bases from J; junction bases left unmatched: 9. TCRdb's table, derived via immunoSEQ multiplex PCR, lists solely in-frame clones and lacks some. This sample has more than 200,000 clones; 80% to 90% occur once, and the top ten carry 5.5% to 8.5%. The chain joins TRBV14 to TRBJ2-7, with 12 nucleotides matching TRBD2. The receptor's source is a man aged 25-45 years in a cohort exposed to, infected with or recovered from COVID-19 (not recorded which). Sequencing used PBMCs or T cells enriched from blood (not recorded which). The CDR3 region has the DNA TGTGCCAGCAGCCCCGGGACTAGCGGGTACCTTGAGTACTTC. Translating it yields CASSPGTSGYLEYF.